The rows below give T cell receptor beta chains drawn from one sample of a study of metastatic and nonmetastatic thyroid tumors. Using MiXCR, TCRdb re-called clones from the PCR reads. The table has tens of thousands of clones, about 13% seen once. Source material: blood. The receptors were sampled from a female donor with papillary thyroid cancer or a benign thyroid nodule (not recorded which). Some clones in this sample may be carry-over from other donors' samples. Both conserved end residues are part of each CDR3. Fields, in order: D gene, clone size, V gene, J gene, CDR3 protein, CDR3 DNA. The D gene is left open where the match is weak. The size of a clone is reported for some rows only, either as once, few or many, or as a class for expanded clones.

D: NA
size: many
V: TRBV6-2/TRBV6-3
J: TRBJ2-7
CDR3: CASSRSGSPTYEQYF
DNA: TGTGCCAGCAGTCGTAGCGGCAGTCCTACCTACGAGCAGTACTTC

D: TRBD1
size: many
V: TRBV9
J: TRBJ1-2
CDR3: CASSPWDSNYGYTF
DNA: TGTGCCAGCAGCCCTTGGGACAGTAACTATGGCTACACCTTC

D: TRBD1
size: few
V: TRBV29-1
J: TRBJ2-1
CDR3: CSVDATGGTYNEQFF
DNA: TGCAGCGTTGACGCGACAGGGGGTACCTACAATGAGCAGTTCTTC

D: NA
size: many
V: TRBV6-1
J: TRBJ2-1
CDR3: CASRAMGLTIGNEQFF
DNA: TGTGCCAGCAGAGCAATGGGACTGACAATCGGCAATGAGCAGTTCTTC

D: TRBD1
size: many
V: TRBV12-3/TRBV12-4
J: TRBJ2-6
CDR3: CASTLGTGSSGANVLTF
DNA: TGTGCCAGCACCCTAGGGACAGGGAGCTCTGGGGCCAACGTCCTGACTTTC

D: NA
size: many
V: TRBV6-2/TRBV6-3
J: TRBJ1-5
CDR3: CASAQGPQPQHF
DNA: TGTGCCAGCGCACAGGGCCCCCAGCCCCAGCATTTT

D: NA
size: many
V: TRBV20-1
J: TRBJ1-1
CDR3: CSARSGSNTEAFF
DNA: TGCAGTGCTAGAAGTGGGTCGAACACTGAAGCTTTCTTT

D: TRBD1
size: many
V: TRBV27
J: TRBJ2-5
CDR3: CASSTGTGLGETQYF
DNA: TGTGCCAGCAGTACTGGGACAGGGCTCGGAGAGACCCAGTACTTC

D: NA
size: many
V: TRBV12-3/TRBV12-4
J: TRBJ1-6
CDR3: CASSLVRSSSDVQSPLHF
DNA: TGTGCCAGCAGTTTAGTCCGGTCCTCGTCGGACGTTCAATCACCCCTCCACTTT

D: NA
size: few
V: TRBV6-5
J: TRBJ2-7
CDR3: CASSYGLSHNEQYF
DNA: TGTGCCAGCAGTTACGGACTATCTCATAACGAGCAGTACTTC

D: NA
size: many
V: TRBV2
J: TRBJ2-7
CDR3: CASTRVTYEQYF
DNA: TGTGCCAGCACTAGGGTTACCTACGAGCAGTACTTC

D: NA
size: NA
V: TRBV10-3
J: TRBJ2-7
CDR3: CVISESGRGVGDGSYEQYF
DNA: TGTGTCATCAGTGAATCAGGACGGGGAGTGGGTGACGGCAGCTACGAGCAGTACTTC

D: NA
size: many
V: TRBV30
J: TRBJ1-5
CDR3: CASTPGEGSPQHF
DNA: TGTGCCTCGACCCCAGGGGAAGGTTCGCCCCAGCATTTT

D: NA
size: few
V: TRBV6-2/TRBV6-3
J: TRBJ1-5
CDR3: CASTPWGSNQPQHF
DNA: TGTGCCAGCACACCCTGGGGGAGCAATCAGCCCCAGCATTTT

D: NA
size: many
V: TRBV6-1
J: TRBJ2-3
CDR3: CASSRPGQGGADTQYF
DNA: TGTGCCAGCAGTCGCCCGGGGCAGGGGGGGGCAGATACGCAGTATTTT

D: NA
size: many
V: TRBV6-1
J: TRBJ2-1
CDR3: CASSALTSGPYNEQFF
DNA: TGTGCCAGCAGTGCCTTGACTAGTGGGCCTTACAATGAGCAGTTCTTC

D: TRBD2
size: many
V: TRBV11-2
J: TRBJ2-1
CDR3: CASSSGLAGQEQFF
DNA: TGTGCCAGCAGCTCCGGACTAGCGGGACAAGAGCAGTTCTTC

D: NA
size: many
V: TRBV6-1
J: TRBJ2-7
CDR3: CASSEASADPSYEQYF
DNA: TGTGCCAGCAGTGAAGCGTCAGCGGACCCTTCCTACGAGCAGTACTTC

D: NA
size: many
V: TRBV7-9
J: TRBJ2-7
CDR3: CASSSIPGLLSYEQYF
DNA: TGTGCCAGCAGCAGTATCCCGGGACTGCTTTCCTACGAGCAGTACTTC

D: NA
size: many
V: TRBV3-1
J: TRBJ2-7
CDR3: CASSQDRVGGGYEQYF
DNA: TGTGCCAGCAGCCAAGATCGTGTAGGCGGAGGGTACGAGCAGTACTTC

D: NA
size: many
V: TRBV7-3
J: TRBJ2-2
CDR3: CASSRGGELFF
DNA: TGTGCCAGCAGCCGGGGGGGGGAGCTGTTTTTT

D: TRBD1
size: NA
V: TRBV6-2/TRBV6-3
J: TRBJ2-7
CDR3: CASSRIDRGDNSYDHYF
DNA: TGTGCCAGCAGTCGTATCGACAGGGGTGATAACTCCTACGATCATTACTTT

D: TRBD1
size: NA
V: TRBV13
J: TRBJ1-6
CDR3: CASSSTGGGPPLHF
DNA: TGTGCCAGCAGCTCAACAGGGGGAGGTCCACCCCTCCACTTT

D: NA
size: medium-sized
V: TRBV28
J: TRBJ1-5
CDR3: CASSLSGSRGYQPQHF
DNA: TGTGCCAGCAGTTTATCAGGGAGCCGGGGGTATCAGCCCCAGCATTTT